A few counts support the clone carrying this T cell receptor beta chain. Looked up from germline, CDR1 is SGHRS and CDR2 is YFSETQ. The CDR3 loop spans 15 amino acids. The J segment lost 2 bases and the V segment lost 7 bases, leaving 7 bases of the junction unmatched. This sample stems from a study of cytomegalovirus exposure and HLA in healthy donors. The PCR was carried out with 60 Vbeta primers and 13 Jbeta primers. Repertoires were generated with immunoSEQ multiplex PCR, while TCRdb's copy carries only in-frame clones and drops some. The data contain around 190,000 clones, around four fifths of them singletons.

The sequencing input was PBMCs. V is TRBV5-1 and J is TRBJ1-2; 11 positions agree with TRBD1. The origin of this receptor is a man aged 40-49 years in good health and CMV-seropositive. This chain's CDR3 is CASRDRGTLNYGYTF. The CDR3 DNA reads TGCGCCAGCCGGGACAGGGGGACCTTAAACTATGGCTACACCTTC. Variable domain in full (rest from reference TRBV5-1 and TRBJ1-2): KAGVTQTPRYLIKTRGQQVTLSCSPISGHRSVSWYQQTPGQGLQFLFEYFSETQRNKGNFPGRFSGRQFSNSRSEMNVSTLELGDSALYLCASRDRGTLNYGYTFGSGTRLTVV.